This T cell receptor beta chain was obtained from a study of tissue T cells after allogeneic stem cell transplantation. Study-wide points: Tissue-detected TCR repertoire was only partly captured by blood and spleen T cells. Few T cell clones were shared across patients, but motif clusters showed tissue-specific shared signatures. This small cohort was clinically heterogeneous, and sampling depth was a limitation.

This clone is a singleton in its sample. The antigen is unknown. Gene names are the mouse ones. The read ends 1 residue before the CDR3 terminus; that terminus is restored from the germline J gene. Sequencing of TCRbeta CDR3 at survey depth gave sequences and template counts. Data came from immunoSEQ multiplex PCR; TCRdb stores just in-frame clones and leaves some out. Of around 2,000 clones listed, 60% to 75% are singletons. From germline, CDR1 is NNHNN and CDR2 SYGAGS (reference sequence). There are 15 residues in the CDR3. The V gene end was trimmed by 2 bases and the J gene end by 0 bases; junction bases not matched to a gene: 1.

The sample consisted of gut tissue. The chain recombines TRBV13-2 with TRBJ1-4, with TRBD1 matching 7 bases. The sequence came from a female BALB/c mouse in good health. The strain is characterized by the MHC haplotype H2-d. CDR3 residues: CASGETGVSNERLFF. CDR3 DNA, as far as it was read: TGTGCCAGCGGTGAAACAGGGGTTTCCAACGAAAGATTATTT.